These 31 T cell receptor beta chains were all obtained from the same sample, sequenced in a study of blood T cell repertoires in COVID-19. TCRdb's copy holds only in-frame clones and misses some; the assay was immunoSEQ multiplex PCR. Here the sample spans a few hundred thousand clones, 85% to 90% being singletons. Sequencing was carried out using PBMCs or T cells enriched from blood (not recorded which). The receptors derive from a woman aged 55 to 70 who had recovered from COVID-19.

The CDR3 DNA reads as TGTGCCACCCTATCGAGCGGGGGTGGCGAAAAACTGTTTTTT. This encodes CATLSSGGGEKLFF. The V and J genes are TRBV15 and TRBJ1-4; the D gene is possibly TRBD1 (5 bases). From germline, CDR1 is LNHNV and CDR2 YYDKDF (reference sequence). CDR3 length: 14 amino acids. The V gene lost 8 bases and the J gene lost 8 bases, with 18 bases spanning the gap.

The chain carries TRBV19 and TRBJ1-6; D perhaps matches TRBD1 (6 bases). Germline V lookup: CDR1 LNHDA, CDR2 SQIVND (reference sequence). There are 16 residues in the CDR3. Trimming took off 5 bases at V and 7 bases at J, with 18 bases between the two ends. The CDR3 coding sequence is TGTGCCAGTAGTGTAGCCCACAGGGTAGGGAATTCACCCCTCCACTTT. It specifies CASSVAHRVGNSPLHF.

The chain links TRBV6-1 to TRBJ2-2; 8 nucleotides agree with TRBD2. The V segment lost 0 bases and the J segment 5 bases; nucleotides outside the gene matches: 11. This CDR3 contains 18 residues. Germline V CDR1 and CDR2: MNHNS, SASEGT. CDR3 bases: TGTGCCAGCAGTGAAGCGGGGCATGATGGCGGGAGGACCGGGGAGCTGTTTTTT. Amino acid sequence: CASSEAGHDGGRTGELFF.

V and J are TRBV2 and TRBJ2-5, with 9 bases fitting TRBD1. CDR1 is SNHLY and CDR2 is FYNNEI in the germline V gene. The CDR3 contains 14 residues. V lost 4 bases, J lost 2 bases, and 2 bases stayed unmatched. In DNA form, the CDR3 reads TGTGCCAGCAGTGCGGACAGGGGACAAGAGACCCAGTACTTC. Protein sequence: CASSADRGQETQYF.

The chain combines TRBV11-2 with TRBJ1-5, with 9 nucleotides matching TRBD1. The CDR3 consists of 17 residues. The J segment lost 1 base and the V segment lost 5 bases, leaving 9 bases of the junction unmatched. CDR1 is SGHAT, CDR2 FQNNGV, per germline. The CDR3 bases are TGTGCCAGCAGCCTTGGGAGGACAGGGGAGAGCAATCAGCCCCAGCATTTT. This codes for CASSLGRTGESNQPQHF.

V is TRBV19 and J is TRBJ2-2; perhaps TRBD2 as D (5 bases). The V gene's germline CDR1 is LNHDA and CDR2 SQIVND (reference sequence). The CDR3 runs 15 residues. Trimming removed 5 bases at V and 4 bases at J, with 14 bases between. This chain's CDR3 is CASSFGVVGTGELFF. In nucleotides, the CDR3 is TGTGCCAGTAGTTTCGGGGTTGTTGGCACCGGGGAGCTGTTTTTT.

This rearrangement joins TRBV19 to TRBJ1-5; D uncertain. CDR1 LNHDA and CDR2 SQIVND come from the germline V gene (reference sequence). The V end lost 1 base, the J end lost 7 bases, and 8 bases lay between the germline ends. The CDR3 has 13 residues. CDR3 sequence (DNA): TGTGCCAGTAGTATAGTTGAGGGACAGCCCCAGCATTTT. Translation: CASSIVEGQPQHF.

The chain couples TRBV7-9 to TRBJ1-2; possibly TRBD1 for D (5 bases). The length of the CDR3 is 15 residues. Trimming removed 0 bases from V and 4 bases from J, with 12 bases in between. Germline loops: CDR1 SEHNR, CDR2 FQNEAQ (reference sequence). The CDR3 DNA reads as TGTGCCAGCAGCTTAGCAGTATCAGGGATCTATGGCTACACCTTC. Translated, it gives CASSLAVSGIYGYTF.

The V and J genes are TRBV11-1 and TRBJ1-5; D remains unclear. V was shortened by 1 base and J by 1 base, with 8 bases between the two germline ends. Per germline, CDR1 SGHAT and CDR2 FQDESV (reference sequence). CDR3 size: 15 residues. In DNA, the CDR3 is TGTGCCAGCAGCTTAGGGCGGGGAAGCAATCAGCCCCAGCATTTT. Encoded protein: CASSLGRGSNQPQHF.

The rearrangement uses TRBV29-1 and TRBJ2-7, with TRBD1 matching 8 bases. Per germline, CDR1 SQVTM and CDR2 ANQGSEA. V dropped 8 bases and J dropped 0; count of bases not matched to a gene: 6. The CDR3 contains 13 residues. This chain's CDR3 is CSTRQGYSYEQYF. The CDR3 nucleotides are TGCAGCACGAGACAGGGGTACTCCTACGAGCAGTACTTC.

The V and J genes are TRBV29-1 and TRBJ2-3, with D possibly TRBD2 on 6 matching bases. The ends were cut back, 6 bases at V and 0 bases at J, with 10 bases in the middle. Germline V CDR1 and CDR2: SQVTM, ANQGSEA. This CDR3 spans 13 amino acids. The CDR3 protein is CSVPGLSTDTQYF. The DNA of the CDR3 is TGCAGCGTCCCGGGACTTAGCACAGATACGCAGTATTTT.

The chain links TRBV4-1 to TRBJ2-1; 7 bases are a match to TRBD1. Trimming removed 5 bases from V and 9 bases from J; junction bases left unmatched: 10. The germline CDR1 and CDR2 sequences are MGHRA and YSYEKL. There are 14 residues in the CDR3. This CDR3 reads CASSEQGLPGEQFF. In DNA form, the CDR3 reads TGCGCCAGCAGCGAACAGGGGCTCCCGGGTGAGCAGTTCTTC.

The chain uses TRBV2 and TRBJ1-2; 7 bases line up with TRBD1. V trimming: 4 bases; J trimming: 3 bases; junction bases outside the gene matches: 2. This CDR3 comprises 13 residues. Germline V gene lookup returns CDR1 SNHLY and CDR2 FYNNEI. CDR3 bases: TGTGCCAGCAGTGGGGACAGTCACTATGGCTACACCTTC. Its protein is CASSGDSHYGYTF.

This chain uses TRBV6-4 with TRBJ1-1, with D perhaps TRBD1 (5 bases). The ends were cut back, 5 bases at V and 4 bases at J, with 14 bases in the middle. This CDR3 is 14 amino acids long. Germline V gene data show CDR1 as MRHNA and CDR2 as SNTAGT. The CDR3 bases are TGTGCCAGCAGTCTCCAGGGAGGTACCACTGAAGCTTTCTTT. It translates to CASSLQGGTTEAFF.

The chain joins TRBV7-3 to TRBJ2-5; 9 bases map to TRBD1. From germline, CDR1 is SGHTA and CDR2 FQGTGA. Trimming removed 5 bases from V and 4 bases from J; junction bases left unmatched: 11. This CDR3 is 16 amino acids long. CDR3 residues: CASSGSTGGVGETQYF. The CDR3 coding sequence is TGTGCCAGCAGCGGAAGCACAGGGGGCGTTGGAGAGACCCAGTACTTC.

V is TRBV11-3 and J is TRBJ1-1; a possible D gene is TRBD1 (5 bases). Germline assignment: CDR1 SGHNT and CDR2 YENEEA. The CDR3 length is 15 residues. With 4 bases removed from V and 3 bases from J, the gap between germline ends came to 15 bases. The CDR3 nucleotides read TGTGCCAGCAGCTCCGTAACGGGGGTTTACACTGAAGCTTTCTTT. Protein: CASSSVTGVYTEAFF.

The chain has TRBV5-6 and TRBJ2-6, with TRBD2 as a possible D gene (6 bases). The germline V gene encodes CDR1 SGHDT and CDR2 YYEEEE. The CDR3 totals 18 residues. V was cut by 4 bases and J by 1 base, with 18 bases left in between. The CDR3 DNA follows: TGTGCCAGCAGCACCGGGAGATGGTGGGGGTCTGGGGCCAACGTCCTGACTTTC. Its protein is CASSTGRWWGSGANVLTF.

The rearrangement uses TRBV30 and TRBJ1-1; 7 bases agree with TRBD1. V lost 2 bases to trimming and J lost 0 bases; unmatched junction nucleotides: 9. The CDR3 extends over 16 amino acids. Per germline, CDR1 GTSNPN and CDR2 SVGIG (reference sequence). The DNA of the CDR3 is TGTGCCTGGAGTTCTGAGACAGGGAAAATGAACACTGAAGCTTTCTTT. Its translation is CAWSSETGKMNTEAFF.

V and J are TRBV2 and TRBJ2-5; TRBD2 is a possible D gene (5 bases). V lost 8 bases, J lost 3 bases, and 16 bases lay in between. The CDR3 has 14 residues. Germline CDR1 reads SNHLY; CDR2 reads FYNNEI. CDR3 amino acids: CASGRLTLEETQYF. The CDR3 DNA is TGTGCCAGCGGGCGACTAACTTTAGAAGAGACCCAGTACTTC. Complete variable domain (other parts from reference TRBV2 and TRBJ2-5): EPEVTQTPSHQVTQMGQEVILRCVPISNHLYFYWYRQILGQKVEFLVSFYNNEISEKSEIFDDQFSVERPDGSNFTLKIRSTKLEDSAMYFCASGRLTLEETQYFGPGTRLLVL.

The chain couples TRBV28 to TRBJ1-4; D possibly corresponds to TRBD1 (6 bases). Germline values: CDR1 MDHEN, CDR2 SYDVKM. The V gene lost 3 bases and the J gene lost 3 bases, with 17 bases spanning the gap. CDR3 length: 17 residues. CDR3 bases: TGTGCCAGCAGTTTCCCAACAGGGTCTAGGGCTAATGAAAAACTGTTTTTT. This translates into CASSFPTGSRANEKLFF.

The chain is built from TRBV9 and TRBJ2-1; 7 bases match TRBD2. This CDR3 spans 17 amino acids. V trimming: 0 bases; J trimming: 4 bases; junction bases outside the gene matches: 10. The germline V gene has CDR1 SGDLS and CDR2 YYNGEE. The CDR3 spells CASSVGPSGGSYNEQFF. For the CDR3, the DNA is TGTGCCAGCAGCGTAGGCCCTAGCGGAGGGTCTTACAATGAGCAGTTCTTC.

V is TRBV27 and J is TRBJ2-2; 9 positions agree with TRBD1. The CDR3 totals 18 residues. The V gene's germline CDR1 is MNHEY and CDR2 SMNVEV (reference sequence). The V gene end was trimmed by 7 bases and the J gene end by 4 bases; junction bases not matched to a gene: 16. DNA of the CDR3: TGTGCCAGCACCTTCCGACCGCCACAGGGGGCCTCCACCGGGGAGCTGTTTTTT. Translation gives CASTFRPPQGASTGELFF.

V is TRBV7-3 and J is TRBJ2-7; D is unclear. Germline V gene data show CDR1 as SGHTA and CDR2 as FQGTGA. This CDR3 is 12 amino acids long. Trimming cost V 5 bases and J 3 bases, with 8 bases left between them. The CDR3 sequence is CASSPNGYEQYF. DNA for the CDR3: TGTGCCAGCAGCCCTAATGGCTACGAGCAGTACTTC.

This chain connects TRBV7-9 to TRBJ1-6; no reliable D call. CDR1 SEHNR and CDR2 FQNEAQ come from the germline V gene (reference sequence). The length of the CDR3 is 12 residues. The germline V and J ends were trimmed by 8 bases and 9 bases, with 11 bases remaining between them. The CDR3 loop reads CASGLGSSPLHF. The CDR3 region has the DNA TGTGCCAGCGGCCTTGGGAGTTCACCCCTCCACTTT. Combining the CDR3 with reference TRBV7-9 and TRBJ1-6 gives the whole variable domain DTGVSQNPRHKITKRGQNVTFRCDPISEHNRLYWYRQTLGQGPEFLTYFQNEAQLEKSRLLSDRFSAERPKGSFSTLEIQRTEQGDSAMYLCASGLGSSPLHFGNGTRLTVT.

This clone was picked up one time. This chain connects TRBV2 to TRBJ1-2; D remains ambiguous. The V end was cut by 8 bases, the J end by 0 bases, with 10 bases between. The CDR3 has 13 amino acids. Germline V gene data show CDR1 as SNHLY and CDR2 as FYNNEI. CDR3 sequence: CASSAVANYGYTF. The DNA for the CDR3 is TGTGCCAGCTCTGCAGTCGCTAACTATGGCTACACCTTC.

This clone was counted a few times. This chain links TRBV5-4 with TRBJ2-7; possibly TRBD2 for D (6 bases). Germline V CDR1 and CDR2: SGHNT, YYREEE (reference sequence). V lost 4 bases to trimming and J lost 7 bases, with 18 bases between them. The CDR3 spans 14 residues. The CDR3 loop is CASSPGTGTLEQYF. DNA of the CDR3: TGTGCCAGCAGCCCCGGGACCGGGACTTTGGAGCAGTACTTC.

The chain recombines TRBV13 with TRBJ1-1; D not certain. This CDR3 is built from 13 residues. Germline V CDR1 and CDR2: PRHDT, FYEKMQ (reference sequence). V dropped 2 bases and J dropped 4 bases, with 8 bases sitting between them. The DNA for the CDR3 is TGTGCCAGCAGCTTAACCCGCGGCACTGAAGCTTTCTTT. It is translated as CASSLTRGTEAFF.

This clone has only one observation. The chain employs TRBV28 and TRBJ2-1; 7 bases line up with TRBD2. V shed 3 bases and J 14 bases; nucleotides not matched to a gene: 7. Per germline, CDR1 MDHEN and CDR2 SYDVKM. The CDR3 is 12 residues long. The CDR3 coding sequence is TGTGCCAGCAGTTTTGGCGGGAGAAACGAGTTCTTC. Translated, it gives CASSFGGRNEFF.

This chain uses TRBV18 with TRBJ1-1, with TRBD1 matching over 11 bases. The CDR3 spans 14 residues. J was trimmed by 4 bases and V by 5 bases; bases with no gene match: 3. Germline V gene lookup returns CDR1 KGHSH and CDR2 LQKENI. CDR3 in amino acids: CASSFGQGATEAFF. In nucleotides, the CDR3 is TGTGCCAGCTCATTCGGACAGGGGGCCACTGAAGCTTTCTTT.

The V call is TRBV6-1, the J call TRBJ1-6; weak D call: TRBD1 (5 bases). The germline V and J ends were trimmed by 0 bases and 4 bases, with 10 bases remaining between them. CDR3 size: 16 residues. Germline loops: CDR1 MNHNS, CDR2 SASEGT. For the CDR3, the DNA is TGTGCCAGCAGTGAAGCGATGACAGTTTATAATTCACCCCTCCACTTT. Protein: CASSEAMTVYNSPLHF.

This chain links TRBV3-1 (or the pseudogene TRBV3-2) with TRBJ1-2; D is possibly TRBD1 (5 bases). The CDR3 contains 13 residues. The V end lost 2 bases, the J end lost 8 bases, and 12 bases lay between the germline ends. CDR1 is LGHDT and CDR2 is YNNKEL in the germline V gene (reference sequence). The CDR3 region is CASSQNSGSGYTF. The DNA of the CDR3 is TGTGCCAGCAGCCAAAATTCAGGGTCCGGCTACACCTTC.